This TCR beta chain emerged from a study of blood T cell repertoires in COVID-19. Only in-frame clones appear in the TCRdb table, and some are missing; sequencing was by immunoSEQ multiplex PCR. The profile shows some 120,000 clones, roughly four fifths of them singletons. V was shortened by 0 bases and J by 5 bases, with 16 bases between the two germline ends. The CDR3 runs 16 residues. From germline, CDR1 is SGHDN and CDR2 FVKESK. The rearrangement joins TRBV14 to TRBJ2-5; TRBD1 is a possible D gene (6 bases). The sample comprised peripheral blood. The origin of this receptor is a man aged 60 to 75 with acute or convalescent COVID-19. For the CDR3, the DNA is TGTGCCAGCAGCCAAGATTTGGCCAGGGGCCGGGAGACCCAGTACTTC. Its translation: CASSQDLARGRETQYF. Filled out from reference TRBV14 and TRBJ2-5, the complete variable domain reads EAGVTQFPSHSVIEKGQTVTLRCDPISGHDNLYWYRRVMGKEIKFLLHFVKESKQDESGMPNNRFLAERTGGTYSTLKVQPAELEDSGVYFCASSQDLARGRETQYFGPGTRLLVL.